This T cell receptor (beta chain) stems from a study of blood T cell repertoires in COVID-19. Study as a whole: Spain, Italy and the United States supplied samples that represented acute and convalescent COVID-19. T cells, B-cell-depleted T cells, or PBMCs supplied cDNA or gDNA.

Original methodology: Quantification of nucleated cells was approximated via reference gene primer amplification. Here immunoSEQ multiplex PCR was the method, and the copy in TCRdb shows in-frame clones only, minus some. Clone size and V and J calls were adopted from that table, with D and trimming inferred from the DNA. The data contain 60,000 or so clones, roughly 88% of them singletons. CDR3 length equals 17 residues. CDR1 MDHEN and CDR2 SYDVKM come from the germline V gene. The V gene end was trimmed by 5 bases and the J gene end by 3 bases; junction bases not matched to a gene: 11. The source of this sequence is a man aged 55-75 years with acute or convalescent COVID-19. Specimen: peripheral blood. The genes are TRBV28 and TRBJ2-5, with 11 positions matching TRBD2. CDR3 coding DNA: TGTGCCAGCAGTATTAGCGGGAGGGCCGGGAGAGAAGAGACCCAGTACTTC. This translates into CASSISGRAGREETQYF.